These 22 T cell receptor beta chains were sequenced from one sample in a study of T cell repertoires in cytomegalovirus infection. Their antigens remain unidentified. TCRdb reprocessed the reads via MiXCR and lists one record per CDR3 protein. The table lists 750,000 to 950,000 distinct CDR3 sequences, roughly 29% of them singletons. This sample comprised cultured CD8+ T cells from PBMCs, obtained from culture after CMV antigen stimulation. These receptors came from a human donor in good health (CMV status not recorded). Some clones in this sample may be carry-over from other donors' samples.

The CDR3 protein is CASSLGIQGMNTEAFF. The CDR3 DNA sequence: TGTGCCAGCAGCTTAGGAATACAGGGGATGAACACTGAAGCTTTCTTT. The chain employs TRBV7-9 and TRBJ1-1, with 7 bases fitting TRBD1. With V trimmed by 1 base and J by 0 bases, 5 bases remained unmatched. This CDR3 has 16 amino acids. The germline CDR1 and CDR2 sequences are SEHNR and FQNEAQ (reference sequence). The complete variable domain, with remaining parts taken from reference TRBV7-9 and TRBJ1-1, reads DTGVSQNPRHKITKRGQNVTFRCDPISEHNRLYWYRQTLGQGPEFLTYFQNEAQLEKSRLLSDRFSAERPKGSFSTLEIQRTEQGDSAMYLCASSLGIQGMNTEAFFGQGTRLTVV.

This chain connects TRBV15 to TRBJ1-5, with a possible D match to TRBD1 (5 bases). Germline lookup yields CDR1 LNHNV and CDR2 YYDKDF (reference sequence). V lost 8 bases and J 7 bases, leaving 15 bases between the germline ends. CDR3 size: 13 residues. CDR3 in DNA: TGTGCCACCGGGCAGGGTTCAGGACAGCCCCAGCATTTT. Its protein is CATGQGSGQPQHF.

The genes are TRBV7-9 and TRBJ2-2; D is perhaps TRBD1 (6 bases). CDR1 SEHNR and CDR2 FQNEAQ come from the germline V gene (reference sequence). This CDR3 is 16 amino acids long. The ends were cut back, 5 bases at V and 1 base at J, with 14 bases in the middle. This CDR3 is CASSPTGTQNTGELFF. The CDR3 DNA reads as TGTGCCAGCAGCCCGACCGGGACACAGAACACCGGGGAGCTGTTTTTT.

This clonotype has more than one count but fewer than ten. This chain connects TRBV7-8 to TRBJ2-5, with TRBD2 matching over 12 bases. CDR1 and CDR2 (germline): SGHVS, FQNEAQ. This CDR3 comprises 16 residues. V gave up 5 bases and J gave up 5 bases; unmatched junction bases: 9. The CDR3 region has the DNA TGTGCCAGCAGCCTCCGGACTAGCGGGGTCAATGAGACCCAGTACTTC. It encodes CASSLRTSGVNETQYF.

Turning to this clonotype: A read error may be the cause here, since a much bigger clone is one base away. V gene TRBV6-1 combines with J gene TRBJ2-1, with D possibly matching TRBD1 (6 bases). This CDR3 contains 18 residues. Germline-derived CDR1 and CDR2 are MNHNS and SASEGT. The CDR3 DNA sequence: TGTGCCAGCAGTGTACGGGATCGAGGGGGTTTCTCCTACAATGGGCAGTTCTTC. Translation gives CASSVRDRGGFSYNGQFF.

Of note for this clonotype: A junction boundary mismatches the germline segment, possibly from a read error. The rearrangement uses TRBV2 and TRBJ1-1; weak D call: TRBD1 (5 bases). The V gene's germline CDR1 is SNHLY and CDR2 FYNNEI. This CDR3 contains 13 residues. CDR3 bases: TGTGCCAGCACCCCCAGGGTGAACGCTGAAGCTTTCTTT. Translation: CASTPRVNAEAFF.

This clonotype turned up a few times. The chain couples TRBV14 to TRBJ2-3; D is uncertain. The CDR3 is 18 amino acids. V lost 3 bases and J lost 2, with 21 bases in between. Germline CDR1 reads SGHDN; CDR2 reads FVKESK. CDR3 nucleotide sequence: TGTGCCAGCAGCCACACCGAACTTCGACGGTCGATCACAGATACGCAGTATTTT. Its protein is CASSHTELRRSITDTQYF.

This clonotype was seen repeatedly, ten times or more. The chain employs TRBV12-3 or TRBV12-4 and TRBJ2-3; 14 bases map to TRBD2. The CDR3 has 19 amino acids. V dropped 1 base and J dropped 0; count of bases not matched to a gene: 6. The CDR3 loop reads CASSLEGLAGESSTDTQYF. In DNA, the CDR3 is TGTGCCAGCAGTTTAGAGGGACTAGCGGGGGAGTCTAGCACAGATACGCAGTATTTT.

V usage is TRBV5-6 and J usage is TRBJ1-1, with D hard to call. This CDR3 is built from 15 residues. CDR1 and CDR2 (germline): SGHDT, YYEEEE. The V and J ends lost 6 bases and 0 bases respectively, with 15 bases between them. The CDR3 DNA reads as TGTGCCAGCATCCAGGCGTCGGCCATGAACACTGAAGCTTTCTTT. It is translated as CASIQASAMNTEAFF.

This chain links TRBV27 with TRBJ1-2; a possible D gene is TRBD1 (5 bases). The CDR3 is 15 amino acids. In germline, CDR1 is MNHEY, CDR2 SMNVEV (reference sequence). V was trimmed by 2 bases and J by 7 bases, leaving 17 bases between them. DNA of the CDR3: TGTGCCAGCAGTTTAACTGGGGGGAAGCTATTTGGCTACACCTTC. Translation: CASSLTGGKLFGYTF.

At least ten counts were recorded for this clonotype. The chain joins TRBV5-6 to TRBJ1-4; the match to TRBD1 covers 7 bases. CDR1 and CDR2 from the germline V gene are SGHDT and YYEEEE. The CDR3 is 13 amino acids. V shed 3 bases, J shed 5 bases, and the junction held 1 base outside the gene matches. This CDR3 is CASSSQGNEKLFF. The CDR3 nucleotides are TGTGCCAGCAGCTCACAGGGGAATGAAAAACTGTTTTTT.

This chain joins TRBV2 and TRBJ2-1, with TRBD2 identical over 16 bases. The CDR3 is 17 amino acids. The germline V gene encodes CDR1 SNHLY and CDR2 FYNNEI. The junction had 4 bases not matched to a gene; V was cut back by 6 bases and J by 2 bases. The CDR3, as DNA: TGTGCCAGCAGGGGACTAGCGGGGGGGCCCGCCTACAATGAGCAGTTCTTC. Amino acids: CASRGLAGGPAYNEQFF. Supplemented by reference TRBV2 and TRBJ2-1, the full variable domain reads EPEVTQTPSHQVTQMGQEVILRCVPISNHLYFYWYRQILGQKVEFLVSFYNNEISEKSEIFDDQFSVERPDGSNFTLKIRSTKLEDSAMYFCASRGLAGGPAYNEQFFGPGTRLTVL.

The chain has TRBV28 and TRBJ2-2, with 7 nucleotides matching TRBD1. This CDR3 is built from 14 residues. CDR1 MDHEN and CDR2 SYDVKM come from the germline V gene. Trimming removed 8 bases from V and 5 bases from J; junction bases left unmatched: 8. The CDR3 loop is CASRGQELTGELFF. The CDR3 DNA reads TGTGCCAGCCGAGGACAGGAGTTGACCGGGGAGCTGTTTTTT.

Of note for this clonotype: A much larger clone is a single base away; this may be a read error. The J gene is TRBJ1-1, the V gene TRBV7-3; perhaps TRBD1 as D (6 bases). Per germline, CDR1 SGHTA and CDR2 FQGTGA. This CDR3 comprises 12 residues. The CDR3 sequence is CASSPRGGEAYF. CDR3 DNA sequence: TGTGCCAGCAGTCCTAGGGGGGGTGAAGCTTACTTT.

The rearrangement uses TRBV3-1 and TRBJ2-7; D might be TRBD1 or TRBD2, each matching 6 bases. V was shortened by 0 bases and J by 2 bases, with 8 bases between the two germline ends. The length of the CDR3 is 14 residues. Germline CDR1 and CDR2: LGHDT and YNNKEL (reference sequence). CDR3 DNA sequence: TGTGCCAGCAGCCAAGACCGGGGGCCCTACGAGCAGTACTTC. Amino acid sequence: CASSQDRGPYEQYF.

The genes are TRBV7-4 and TRBJ2-3; a possible D gene is TRBD1 (5 bases). CDR1 and CDR2 (germline): SGHVT, SQSDAQ. This CDR3 region has 14 residues. V lost 7 bases to trimming and J lost 2 bases, with 13 bases between them. CDR3 DNA: TGTGCCAGCACCAACAGGACCTCCACAGATACGCAGTATTTT. It translates to CASTNRTSTDTQYF.

The table lists this clonotype with a few counts. A single base separates this from a much larger clone, so it may be a read error. The chain combines TRBV7-9 with TRBJ1-2; D may be TRBD1 (5 bases). From germline, CDR1 is SEHNR and CDR2 FQNEAQ (reference sequence). The CDR3 contains 12 residues. Trimming removed 5 bases from V and 7 bases from J, with 11 bases in between. In DNA form, the CDR3 reads TGTGCCAGCAGCCAAGGGGATTTTGGCTACACCTTC. It translates to CASSQGDFGYTF.

V gene TRBV27 combines with J gene TRBJ1-5; D is unclear. Germline CDR1 reads MNHEY; CDR2 reads SMNVEV (reference sequence). Trimming pared 0 bases from V and 4 bases from J, leaving 10 bases between. This CDR3 has 15 residues. CDR3 residues: CASSLSTAMNQPQHF. CDR3 DNA sequence: TGTGCCAGCAGTTTATCGACGGCTATGAATCAGCCCCAGCATTTT.

Only a few counts were recorded for this clonotype. This rearrangement joins TRBV2 to TRBJ2-3; perhaps TRBD2 as D (5 bases). Germline V gene sequence: CDR1 SNHLY, CDR2 FYNNEI. The germline V and J ends were trimmed by 6 bases and 6 bases, with 16 bases remaining between them. The CDR3 consists of 14 residues. DNA of the CDR3: TGTGCCAGCAGGGGAGCACGGGTTGTTGATACGCAGTATTTT. Its translation is CASRGARVVDTQYF.

This clonotype appeared once. The CDR3 here is CASSQGSGGDPTDTQYF. DNA for the CDR3: TGTGCCAGCAGCCAAGGTAGCGGGGGAGACCCTACAGATACGCAGTATTTT. V is TRBV4-2 and J is TRBJ2-3; 9 bases are a match to TRBD2. This CDR3 is built from 17 residues. V lost 1 base to trimming and J lost 3 bases; unmatched junction nucleotides: 8. Looked up from germline, CDR1 is LGHNA and CDR2 is YNFKEQ.

This clonotype has a handful of counts. This sequence joins TRBV27 and TRBJ1-5, with 7 bases identical to TRBD1. Trimming took 4 bases from V and 0 from J; bases not matched to a gene: 18. The CDR3 sequence is 20 residues long. In germline, CDR1 is MNHEY, CDR2 SMNVEV (reference sequence). The CDR3 coding sequence is TGTGCCAGCAGTTCCCTTGGGCCGACAGGGACCTATATTAGCAATCAGCCCCAGCATTTT. Translating gives CASSSLGPTGTYISNQPQHF.

This chain connects TRBV13 to TRBJ2-7; 8 positions agree with TRBD1. Trimming removed 6 bases from V and 6 bases from J; junction bases left unmatched: 4. CDR3 length: 12 amino acids. Germline-derived CDR1 and CDR2 are PRHDT and FYEKMQ (reference sequence). The CDR3 loop is CASSEQGVEQYF. The CDR3 region has the DNA TGTGCCAGCAGTGAACAGGGGGTCGAGCAGTACTTC.